Following are 13 T cell receptor beta chains from one sample sequenced in a study of blood T cell repertoires in COVID-19. Sequencing was performed with immunoSEQ multiplex PCR; in TCRdb, only in-frame clones are kept and a portion is missing. There are 200,000 to 250,000 clones in the sample; around 83% occur only once, and around 9.6% lies in the top ten. The sequenced material came from peripheral blood. The receptors were gathered from a woman in her fifties or sixties with COVID-19, enrolled during active disease.

This chain uses TRBV24-1 with TRBJ2-4; tentatively, D is TRBD2 (6 bases). V dropped 4 bases and J dropped 9 bases, with 18 bases sitting between them. Germline lookup yields CDR1 KGHDR and CDR2 SFDVKD. CDR3 size: 15 residues. The CDR3 nucleotides are TGTGCCACCAGTGAACGCGGGACCCCCGAGGGCATTCAGTACTTC. Amino acid sequence: CATSERGTPEGIQYF.

The chain is built from TRBV18 and TRBJ1-1, with D possibly being TRBD1 (6 bases). The CDR3 extends over 13 amino acids. With 6 bases removed from V and 1 base from J, the gap between germline ends came to 9 bases. Germline V gives CDR1 KGHSH, CDR2 LQKENI. In DNA form, the CDR3 reads TGTGCCAGCTCCGGACAGCCGAACACTGAAGCTTTCTTT. Its translation is CASSGQPNTEAFF.

J is TRBJ1-4 and V is TRBV5-4; no clear D gene. The CDR3 sequence is 15 residues long. Germline V CDR1 and CDR2: SGHNT, YYREEE (reference sequence). Trimming pared 5 bases from V and 8 bases from J, leaving 19 bases between. The CDR3 DNA reads as TGTGCCAGCAGTCAAGGGAGCAAGGTGGGAGAAAAACTGTTTTTT. It encodes CASSQGSKVGEKLFF.

The chain uses TRBV2 and TRBJ1-2; D not resolved. V was pared by 8 bases and J by 4 bases, with 23 bases between. The CDR3 length is 16 residues. Germline-derived CDR1 and CDR2 are SNHLY and FYNNEI. The chain's CDR3 is CASPPGSGSRAYGYTF. DNA of the CDR3: TGTGCCAGCCCTCCGGGATCGGGATCCCGGGCCTATGGCTACACCTTC.

V gene TRBV28 combines with J gene TRBJ2-5; TRBD1 is a possible D gene (6 bases). Germline V lookup: CDR1 MDHEN, CDR2 SYDVKM. This CDR3 has 13 amino acids. Between the trimmed V and J ends, which lost 8 bases and 4 bases, there was a span of 14 bases. CDR3 sequence: CASSTGIRETQYF. The DNA of the CDR3 is TGTGCCAGCTCGACAGGCATTAGAGAGACCCAGTACTTC.

The chain carries TRBV19 and TRBJ2-1, with TRBD2 as a possible D gene (7 bases). The CDR3 covers 16 residues. V was shortened by 3 bases and J by 2 bases, with 14 bases between the two germline ends. Germline CDR1 is LNHDA and CDR2 is SQIVND (reference sequence). The CDR3 sequence is CASSMVWGGPYNEQFF. As DNA, the CDR3 is TGTGCCAGTAGTATGGTTTGGGGGGGCCCCTACAATGAGCAGTTCTTC.

J is TRBJ2-7 and V is TRBV7-9; D is perhaps TRBD2 (7 bases). CDR1 is SEHNR, CDR2 FQNEAQ, per germline (reference sequence). The V end lost 7 bases, the J end lost 7 bases, and 14 bases lay between the germline ends. The CDR3 is 12 amino acids. CDR3 bases: TGTGCCAGCAACAAGGGGGGGCAGGAGCAGTACTTC. Its protein is CASNKGGQEQYF.

The chain couples TRBV15 to TRBJ2-1; 8 bases agree with TRBD1. CDR1 is LNHNV and CDR2 is YYDKDF in the germline V gene (reference sequence). This CDR3 contains 15 residues. V lost 2 bases, J lost 2 bases, and 2 bases stayed unmatched. CDR3 DNA: TGTGCCACCAGCAGACAGGGGGCCGCCTACAATGAGCAGTTCTTC. Its translation: CATSRQGAAYNEQFF.

The chain carries TRBV2 and TRBJ1-1, with D uncertain. The germline V gene encodes CDR1 SNHLY and CDR2 FYNNEI. V was shortened by 6 bases and J by 5 bases, with 13 bases between the two germline ends. The CDR3 totals 13 residues. The CDR3 reads CASRMWQDTEAFF. In DNA, the CDR3 is TGTGCCAGCAGAATGTGGCAGGATACTGAAGCTTTCTTT.

The rearrangement joins TRBV3-1 (or the pseudogene TRBV3-2) to TRBJ1-6, with a tentative D call TRBD1 (5 bases). CDR1 and CDR2 from the germline V gene are LGHDT and YNNKEL (reference sequence). The ends were cut back, 5 bases at V and 6 bases at J, with 11 bases in the middle. This CDR3 comprises 14 residues. CDR3 loop: CASSYGTSNSPLHF. The DNA for the CDR3 is TGTGCCAGCAGCTACGGGACTTCTAATTCACCCCTCCACTTT.

The chain is built from TRBV13 and TRBJ2-5, with D possibly matching TRBD1 (6 bases). Germline V gene sequence: CDR1 PRHDT, CDR2 FYEKMQ (reference sequence). V shed 4 bases and J shed 2 bases, with 11 bases lying between them. CDR3 length equals 14 residues. This chain's CDR3 is CASSSRDMQETQYF. The CDR3 region has the DNA TGTGCCAGCAGCTCCCGGGACATGCAAGAGACCCAGTACTTC.

This chain links TRBV12-5 with TRBJ2-2, with TRBD2 matching over 8 bases. Germline V gives CDR1 LGHNT, CDR2 FRNRAP. The J segment lost 5 bases and the V segment lost 3 bases, leaving 8 bases of the junction unmatched. The CDR3 runs 16 residues. The CDR3 DNA reads as TGTGCTAGTGGTTTAATTTTAGGCGGGGGGACCGGGGAGCTGTTTTTT. Translation: CASGLILGGGTGELFF.

This clone was recorded once. The J gene is TRBJ2-1, the V gene TRBV12-2; the D call in the table, TRBD1, was not verified against the DNA. TRBV12-2 is tagged as a pseudogene. This CDR3 comprises 14 residues. CDR3 amino acids: CASRLEGGDNEQFF. The CDR3 DNA reads as TGTGCAAGTCGCTTGGAAGGGGGAGACAATGAGCAGTTCTTC.